The entry below gives a single T cell receptor beta chain sequence along with its context. The antigen is undetermined. Deletions cut 3 bases from V and 7 bases from J, with 13 bases between. This CDR3 spans 13 amino acids. Germline-derived CDR1 and CDR2 are MDHEN and SYDVKM. The sample originates from a study of Graves' ophthalmopathy and Graves' hyperthyroidism. Study as a whole: Calling hyperthyroidism stable required that no ophthalmopathy show up within 18 months of follow-up.

Amplification targeted the TCR beta CDR3 regions, with RNA transcripts as the source material. RT-PCR with HTBI primers came first, then second-round multiplex PCR. TCRdb re-called the multiplex PCR reads through MiXCR, storing one row per CDR3 protein. The profile shows about 600,000 distinct CDR3 sequences, less than 40% of them singletons. Aged 18 to 65, hyperthyroidism patients had new diagnoses of under 2 months' duration. Ineligible for inclusion were patients with other autoimmune diseases, uncontrolled infections, pregnancy or lactation. Overall study results and limits: A majority of expanded thyroid clonotypes exceeding 0.001 frequency were likewise present in blood.

This receptor was taken from an adult man with Graves' hyperthyroidism. The genes are TRBV28 and TRBJ2-7; possibly TRBD2 for D (5 bases). The sample consisted of peripheral blood or thyroid tissue (not recorded which). The CDR3 protein is CASSFGAWEEQYF. CDR3 coding DNA: TGTGCCAGCAGTTTCGGTGCCTGGGAGGAGCAGTACTTC.